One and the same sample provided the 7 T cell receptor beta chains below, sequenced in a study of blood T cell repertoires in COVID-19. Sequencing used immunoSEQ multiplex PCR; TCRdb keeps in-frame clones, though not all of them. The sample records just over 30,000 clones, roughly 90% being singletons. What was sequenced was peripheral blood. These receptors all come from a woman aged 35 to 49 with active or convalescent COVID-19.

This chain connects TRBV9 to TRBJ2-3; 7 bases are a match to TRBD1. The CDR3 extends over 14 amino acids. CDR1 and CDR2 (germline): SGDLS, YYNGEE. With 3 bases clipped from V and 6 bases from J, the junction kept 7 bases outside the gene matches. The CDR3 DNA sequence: TGTGCCAGCAGCGCGCGACAGGGCCTGGATACGCAGTATTTT. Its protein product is CASSARQGLDTQYF.

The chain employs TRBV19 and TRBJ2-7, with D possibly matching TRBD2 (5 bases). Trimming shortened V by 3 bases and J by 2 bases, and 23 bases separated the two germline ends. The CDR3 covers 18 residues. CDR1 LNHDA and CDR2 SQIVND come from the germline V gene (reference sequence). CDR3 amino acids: CASSIFFQPLAAAYEQYF. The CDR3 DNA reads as TGTGCCAGTAGTATTTTCTTTCAACCCCTAGCCGCCGCCTACGAGCAGTACTTC.

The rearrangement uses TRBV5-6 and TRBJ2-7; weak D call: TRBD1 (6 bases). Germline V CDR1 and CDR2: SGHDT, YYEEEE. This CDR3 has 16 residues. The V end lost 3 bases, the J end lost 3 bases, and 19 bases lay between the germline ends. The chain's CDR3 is CASSSQSRQEIYEQYF. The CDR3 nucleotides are TGTGCCAGCAGCTCCCAATCCCGACAGGAGATCTACGAGCAGTACTTC.

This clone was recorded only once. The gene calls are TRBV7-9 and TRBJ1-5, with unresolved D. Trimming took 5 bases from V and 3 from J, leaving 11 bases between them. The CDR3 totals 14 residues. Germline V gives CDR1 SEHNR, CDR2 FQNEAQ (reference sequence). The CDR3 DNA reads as TGTGCCAGCAGCCCCCCGGGAGCCAATCAGCCCCAGCATTTT. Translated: CASSPPGANQPQHF.

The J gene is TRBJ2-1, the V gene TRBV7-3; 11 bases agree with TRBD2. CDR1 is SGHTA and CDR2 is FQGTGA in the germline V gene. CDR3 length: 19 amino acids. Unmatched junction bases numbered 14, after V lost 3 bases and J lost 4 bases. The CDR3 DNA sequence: TGTGCCAGCAGCTTCCATCTAGCGGGAGGATCCCCCGAATACAATGAGCAGTTCTTC. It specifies CASSFHLAGGSPEYNEQFF.

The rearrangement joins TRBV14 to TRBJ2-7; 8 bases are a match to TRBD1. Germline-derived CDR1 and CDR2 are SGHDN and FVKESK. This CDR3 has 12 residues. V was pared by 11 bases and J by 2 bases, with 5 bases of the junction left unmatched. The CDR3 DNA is TGTGCCGTAGGACAGGGCCCCTACGAGCAGTACTTC. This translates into CAVGQGPYEQYF.

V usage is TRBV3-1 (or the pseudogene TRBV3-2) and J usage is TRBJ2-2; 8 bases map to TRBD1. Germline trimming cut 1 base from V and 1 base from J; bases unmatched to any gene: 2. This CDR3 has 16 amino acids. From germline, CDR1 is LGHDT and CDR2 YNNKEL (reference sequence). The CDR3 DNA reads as TGTGCCAGCAGCCAAGCACAGGGGGAGAACACCGGGGAGCTGTTTTTT. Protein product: CASSQAQGENTGELFF.